A selection of T cell receptor beta chains follows, all from one sample in a study of blood T cell repertoires in COVID-19. Assay: immunoSEQ multiplex PCR; the TCRdb copy retains only in-frame clones and omits some. Of some 55,000 clones listed, 85% to 95% are singletons. The sequencing input was peripheral blood. The receptors shown here come from a human donor in a cohort sampled during active COVID-19. Each CDR3 is given with its conserved first and last residue. The D gene is left open where the match is weak. Clone sizes are given selectively: once, few, many, or a class where the clone is expanded.

v_gene	j_gene	abundance	d_gene	CDR3aa	CDR3nt
TRBV19	TRBJ2-2	.	TRBD2	CASSIASGKTGELFF	TGTGCCAGTAGTATAGCTAGCGGGAAGACCGGGGAGCTGTTTTTT
TRBV6-5	TRBJ2-7	once	TRBD2	CASSKLAEVSYEQYF	TGTGCCAGCAGCAAACTAGCGGAAGTGTCCTACGAGCAGTACTTC
TRBV30	TRBJ1-3	.	.	CAYRPRVLGNTIYF	TGTGCCTACCGCCCGAGGGTATTAGGAAACACCATATATTTT
TRBV24-1	TRBJ1-2	.	.	CATSDSGHRGYTF	TGTGCCACCAGTGATTCCGGACATAGAGGCTACACCTTC
TRBV19	TRBJ1-5	.	TRBD1	CASRKQGNQPQHF	TGTGCCAGTAGGAAACAGGGGAATCAGCCCCAGCATTTT
TRBV30	TRBJ1-3	once	.	CAWSVPRSGNTIYF	TGTGCCTGGAGTGTCCCCCGCTCTGGAAACACCATATATTTT
TRBV5-1	TRBJ1-1	.	TRBD1	CASSWDRGTEAFF	TGCGCCAGCAGCTGGGACAGGGGCACTGAAGCTTTCTTT
TRBV11-2	TRBJ2-3	.	TRBD1	CASSRPGTADTQYF	TGTGCCAGCAGCCGACCCGGGACAGCAGATACGCAGTATTTT
TRBV14	TRBJ2-5	.	.	CASSQQRGQETQYF	TGTGCCAGCAGCCAGCAACGGGGACAAGAGACCCAGTACTTC
TRBV19	TRBJ1-1	.	TRBD1	CASSMTGSDTEAFF	TGTGCCAGTAGTATGACAGGGTCGGACACTGAAGCTTTCTTT
TRBV6-5	TRBJ1-1	.	.	CASGRQTLLNTEAFF	TGTGCCAGCGGGCGACAGACTCTTTTGAACACTGAAGCTTTCTTT
TRBV20-1	TRBJ2-6	.	TRBD2	CSASLGGTSGANVLTF	TGCAGTGCTAGTTTGGGAGGGACCTCTGGGGCCAACGTCCTGACTTTC
TRBV3-1/TRBV3-2	TRBJ2-5	.	.	CASSQETGTPLPETQYF	TGTGCCAGCAGCCAAGAGACCGGGACTCCTTTACCGGAGACCCAGTACTTC
TRBV11-2	TRBJ2-2	once	TRBD1	CASSVNRGGELFF	TGTGCCAGCAGCGTGAACAGGGGCGGGGAGCTGTTTTTT
TRBV5-4	TRBJ1-2	.	TRBD1	CASSLGGQGGGYTF	TGTGCCAGCAGCTTGGGGGGACAGGGGGGAGGCTACACCTTC
TRBV7-9	TRBJ2-4	.	.	CASSSEAFLAKNIQYF	TGTGCCAGCAGCTCTGAAGCGTTCCTAGCCAAAAACATTCAGTACTTC
TRBV5-4	TRBJ1-2	.	.	CASSLVGDYGYTF	TGTGCCAGCAGCTTGGTGGGAGACTATGGCTACACCTTC
TRBV4-1	TRBJ1-4	.	.	CASSQGNGLFF	TGCGCCAGCAGCCAGGGCAATGGACTGTTTTTT
TRBV10-3	TRBJ1-1	.	.	CAISGGNREIGGTEAFF	TGTGCCATCAGTGGAGGGAACAGGGAGATAGGTGGGACTGAAGCTTTCTTT
TRBV5-5	TRBJ2-7	.	TRBD2	CASSLSASGYYEQYF	TGTGCCAGCTCTCTCTCGGCTAGCGGTTACTACGAGCAGTACTTC
TRBV27	TRBJ1-4	.	.	CASSPRGGYGNEKLFF	TGTGCCAGCAGTCCGAGAGGGGGATACGGTAATGAAAAACTGTTTTTT
TRBV28	TRBJ2-1	.	TRBD2	CASSLRGRARNEQFF	TGTGCCAGCAGTTTGCGCGGGAGGGCCCGTAATGAGCAGTTCTTC
TRBV6-6	TRBJ1-2	.	.	CASIVTGNIGGYTF	TGTGCCAGCATCGTAACCGGGAATATCGGGGGCTACACCTTC
TRBV27	TRBJ1-1	.	.	CASSPYRLNTEAFF	TGTGCCAGCAGTCCCTACAGGCTGAACACTGAAGCTTTCTTT
TRBV25-1	TRBJ2-1	.	.	CASSDTNGVGTEQFF	TGTGCCAGCAGTGACACTAACGGGGTGGGGACAGAGCAGTTCTTC
TRBV5-1	TRBJ2-7	.	.	CASSFDTGYEQYF	TGCGCCAGCAGCTTCGACACAGGCTACGAGCAGTACTTC
TRBV7-9	TRBJ2-1	.	TRBD1	CASSTGTGGVGSYNEQFF	TGTGCCAGCAGCACCGGGACAGGGGGCGTTGGTTCCTACAATGAGCAGTTCTTC
TRBV19	TRBJ1-2	once	.	CASSERGRYGYTF	TGTGCCAGTAGTGAAAGGGGCCGCTATGGCTACACCTTC
TRBV7-9	TRBJ2-1	.	.	CASSEPTLLIPSYNEQFF	TGTGCCAGCAGCGAACCAACACTACTAATCCCTTCCTACAATGAGCAGTTCTTC